The 20 T cell receptor beta chains below all came from one sample that was sequenced in a study of T cells in Graves' hyperthyroidism and ophthalmopathy. It was RNA transcripts that yielded the amplified TCR beta CDR3 regions. The HTBI primer set drove a first-round RT-PCR of the TCR CDR3. TCRdb reprocessed the multiplex PCR reads with MiXCR, giving one entry per CDR3 protein. This sample has roughly 800,000 distinct CDR3 sequences, with roughly 40% found just once. The specimen sequenced was blood. Receptors originate from a young man with Graves' hyperthyroidism.

This chain links TRBV29-1 with TRBJ2-5; the D is unclear. V was clipped by 1 base and J by 5 bases, with 11 bases between them. The germline V gene encodes CDR1 SQVTM and CDR2 ANQGSEA. This CDR3 has 13 amino acids. The CDR3 DNA reads TGCAGCGTTGAAGGGAGCCTCCGGGAGACCCAGTACTTC. Translation gives CSVEGSLRETQYF.

This clonotype was seen at least ten times. The chain recombines TRBV29-1 with TRBJ2-7; D is uncertain. The CDR3 is made up of 13 amino acids. V was clipped by 3 bases and J by 2 bases, with 11 bases between them. Germline values: CDR1 SQVTM, CDR2 ANQGSEA. Written as DNA, the CDR3 is TGCAGCGTTGAGGCAGAGAGAACCTACGAGCAGTACTTC. Translating it yields CSVEAERTYEQYF.

In its sample, this clonotype was seen a few times. The chain couples TRBV25-1 to TRBJ2-7; D possibly uses TRBD1 or TRBD2 (5 bases each). This CDR3 region has 15 residues. Deletions cut 5 bases from V and 3 bases from J, with 17 bases between. The germline CDR1 and CDR2 sequences are MGHDK and SYGVNS. CDR3 loop: CASSFGASIGYEQYF. The CDR3 nucleotides are TGTGCCAGCAGTTTCGGGGCGAGTATCGGCTACGAGCAGTACTTC.

This clonotype has a count of ten or more. The rearrangement uses TRBV19 and TRBJ2-5; D tentatively reads TRBD1 or TRBD2 (5 bases each). Germline assignment: CDR1 LNHDA and CDR2 SQIVND (reference sequence). V dropped 0 bases and J dropped 5 bases, with 13 bases sitting between them. This CDR3 region has 15 residues. The DNA for the CDR3 is TGTGCCAGTAGTATAGAGGGACGAGTGGAGGAGACCCAGTACTTC. Residues: CASSIEGRVEETQYF.

This clonotype was seen ten or more times. The gene calls are TRBV4-2 and TRBJ2-2, with D uncertain. The CDR3 sequence is 13 residues long. V dropped 0 bases and J dropped 5 bases, with 4 bases sitting between them. Germline V gene sequence: CDR1 LGHNA, CDR2 YNFKEQ. The CDR3 spells CASSQDGTGELFF. The DNA of the CDR3 is TGTGCCAGCAGCCAAGATGGGACCGGGGAGCTGTTTTTT.

J is TRBJ2-5 and V is TRBV29-1, with 8 bases fitting TRBD1. Germline CDR1 SQVTM, CDR2 ANQGSEA. The CDR3 contains 12 residues. The CDR3 spells CSGDRRQETQYF. The CDR3 DNA follows: TGCAGTGGGGACAGGCGGCAAGAGACCCAGTACTTC. The whole variable domain, filled in from reference TRBV29-1 and TRBJ2-5, reads SAVISQKPSRDICQRGTSLTIQCQVDSQVTMMFWYRQQPGQSLTLIATANQGSEATYESGFVIDKFPISRPNLTFSTLTVSNMSPEDSSIYLCSGDRRQETQYFGPGTRLLVL.

This clonotype was found many times. This rearrangement joins TRBV7-9 to TRBJ2-7; the D call may be TRBD1 or TRBD2 (5 bases each). This CDR3 has 15 residues. From germline, CDR1 is SEHNR and CDR2 FQNEAQ (reference sequence). V lost 3 bases to trimming and J lost 6 bases, with 18 bases between them. The CDR3 region is CASSLNYGDGAEQYF. DNA for the CDR3: TGTGCCAGCAGCTTGAACTACGGGGACGGGGCCGAGCAGTACTTC.

This clonotype was detected once. This chain links TRBV14 with TRBJ1-5; D remains ambiguous. Germline CDR1 and CDR2: SGHDN and FVKESK. This CDR3 is 17 amino acids long. CDR3 sequence reads: CASGRPDSGGYNQPQHF. The CDR3 region has the DNA TGTGCTAGTGGCCGTCCGGATTCCGGAGGGTACAATCAGCCCCAGCATTTT.

In its sample, this clonotype was seen many times. The rearrangement joins TRBV12-3 or TRBV12-4 to TRBJ2-7, with 8 bases lining up with TRBD1. The CDR3 covers 13 residues. The junction had 7 bases not matched to a gene; V was cut back by 6 bases and J by 6 bases. The CDR3 region is CASRTGAVPEQYF. CDR3 nucleotide sequence: TGTGCCAGCAGGACAGGGGCCGTCCCCGAGCAGTACTTC.

At least ten counts were recorded for this clonotype. The chain recombines TRBV5-1 with TRBJ1-1; no definite D call. Germline CDR1 is SGHRS and CDR2 is YFSETQ. The CDR3 has 11 residues. Trimming pared 0 bases from V and 9 bases from J, leaving 6 bases between. CDR3 DNA: TGCGCCAGCAGCTTGGCACAGAAAGCTTTCTTT. Amino acids: CASSLAQKAFF.

The genes are TRBV9 and TRBJ1-2; D not certain. The CDR3 has 14 amino acids. The V gene's germline CDR1 is SGDLS and CDR2 YYNGEE. The V end was cut by 4 bases, the J end by 7 bases, with 17 bases between. CDR3 sequence: CASSRHGEGFGYTF. The CDR3 DNA reads as TGTGCCAGCAGCCGACATGGTGAGGGTTTTGGCTACACCTTC.

This clonotype was picked up a small number of times. The V and J genes are TRBV20-1 and TRBJ1-1, with a weak D call TRBD1 (5 bases). Germline lookup yields CDR1 DFQATT and CDR2 SNEGSKA (reference sequence). There are 15 residues in the CDR3. Trimming stripped 6 bases from V and 1 base from J, with 18 bases between. This CDR3 is CSALDIIRGNTEAFF. The CDR3 DNA follows: TGCAGTGCATTGGACATCATTAGGGGGAACACTGAAGCTTTCTTT.

This clonotype showed up just a few times. J is TRBJ2-7 and V is TRBV2; 9 bases are shared with TRBD1. V shed 4 bases, J shed 4 bases, and the junction held 5 bases outside the gene matches. The CDR3 is 14 amino acids. Germline-derived CDR1 and CDR2 are SNHLY and FYNNEI. The CDR3 here is CASSVRDRGYEQYF. Written as DNA, the CDR3 is TGTGCCAGCAGTGTTCGCGACAGGGGGTACGAGCAGTACTTC.

The chain is built from TRBV7-4 and TRBJ1-6; TRBD1 might be the D (5 bases). With 5 bases removed from V and 5 bases from J, the gap between germline ends came to 13 bases. This CDR3 is 15 amino acids long. Looked up from germline, CDR1 is SGHVT and CDR2 is SQSDAQ. DNA for the CDR3: TGTGCCAGCAGCGCCGGGGACTGGGATAATTCACCCCTCCACTTT. This encodes CASSAGDWDNSPLHF.

V and J are TRBV7-9 and TRBJ2-7; tentatively, D is TRBD2 (7 bases). Germline V gene lookup returns CDR1 SEHNR and CDR2 FQNEAQ (reference sequence). V lost 5 bases and J lost 7, with 21 bases in between. The CDR3 has 15 amino acids. CDR3 amino acids: CASSPTIGGPGEQYF. The CDR3 nucleotides read TGTGCCAGCAGCCCGACGATCGGGGGGCCGGGGGAGCAGTACTTC.

In this sample, this clonotype turned up a few times. The chain employs TRBV5-1 and TRBJ1-3; perhaps TRBD1 as D (6 bases). V was pared by 1 base and J by 0 bases, with 17 bases between. This CDR3 is built from 18 residues. Germline loops: CDR1 SGHRS, CDR2 YFSETQ. Here the CDR3 DNA reads TGCGCCAGCAGCTTGAGGTGGAACGACAGGCTCTCTGGAAACACCATATATTTT. Translation gives CASSLRWNDRLSGNTIYF.

CDR3 nucleotides: TGTGCCACCAGTCCAGACAGGGGGGGAGGTCCCCAGCATTTT. Translating it yields CATSPDRGGGPQHF. This rearrangement joins TRBV15 to TRBJ1-5; 9 nucleotides align to TRBD1. CDR1 and CDR2 (germline): LNHNV, YYDKDF (reference sequence). V shed 6 bases, J shed 10 bases, and the junction held 10 bases outside the gene matches. There are 14 residues in the CDR3.

The chain combines TRBV15 with TRBJ1-5, with D perhaps matching TRBD1 (6 bases). The CDR3 is 19 amino acids. Trimming cost V 4 bases and J 0 bases, with 22 bases left between them. Germline V lookup: CDR1 LNHNV, CDR2 YYDKDF (reference sequence). Here the CDR3 DNA reads TGTGCCACCAGCACCCCGGGTAGGGGGGGGGGATATAGCAATCAGCCCCAGCATTTT. It is translated as CATSTPGRGGGYSNQPQHF.

This clonotype appeared many times. The chain has TRBV5-1 and TRBJ1-2; TRBD1 aligns across 8 bases. The V and J ends lost 4 bases and 8 bases, in that order; junction bases with no gene match: 10. This CDR3 has 14 residues. Germline CDR1 and CDR2: SGHRS and YFSETQ. Here the CDR3 DNA reads TGCGCCAGCAGCACCTTAACAGGGGACAGGGGCTACACCTTC. Amino acid sequence: CASSTLTGDRGYTF.

J is TRBJ1-5 and V is TRBV6-1; 8 bases are shared with TRBD1. The J segment lost 4 bases and the V segment lost 8 bases, leaving 10 bases of the junction unmatched. The CDR3 covers 15 residues. From germline, CDR1 is MNHNS and CDR2 SASEGT. CDR3 region: CASAQGQGSNQPQHF. CDR3 DNA sequence: TGTGCCAGCGCACAAGGACAGGGATCGAATCAGCCCCAGCATTTT.